Described below is a single TCR beta chain sequence and its context. Its antigen is currently unknown. The sample comes from a study of T cells in tuberculosis. This table comes from immunoSEQ multiplex PCR, and its TCRdb copy is limited to in-frame clones, with some not included. The sample holds 30,000 to 40,000 clones, 90% to 95% seen once. Time point defined: new active TB diagnosis, blood taken before or within 7 days of starting treatment. HIV-seronegative South African adults aged 18 years or older had newly diagnosed active tuberculosis. Confirmation came from sputum smear and/or culture positivity for M. tuberculosis. The study's findings and limits: A GMM-specific repertoire classifier reached about 90% accuracy, AUROC 0.85 to 0.95.

With V trimmed by 7 bases and J by 10 bases, 18 bases remained unmatched. Per germline, CDR1 SQVTM and CDR2 ANQGSEA. The CDR3 length is 14 residues. The sequencing here drew on PBMCs, taken at tuberculosis diagnosis. V is TRBV29-1 and J is TRBJ1-1; 7 bases agree with TRBD1. The TCR was taken from an adult with tuberculosis. In DNA form, the CDR3 reads TGCAGCGCTAAACCGACAGGGCCTGAATTTGCAGCTTTCTTT. Amino acids: CSAKPTGPEFAAFF.